The 21 T cell receptor beta chains below come from one sample, sequenced in a study of regulatory T cells in long-lasting Graves disease (dated by TCRdb to about 2021). Taken with the paper, the label for time point translates to: newly diagnosed GD, antithyroid drugs for less than 3 months. For both TCR sequencing and RNA sequencing, RNA was extracted from PBMCs in TRIzol. The library was obtained by multiplex PCR. Sequencing took place on an Illumina HiSeq 4000. TCR beta libraries were built with iRepertoire HTBI primers and Arm-PCR amplification of CDR3 regions. TCRdb redid the processing of the public reads, applying fastp at Q25 and MiXCR, and retained in-frame beta chains. Each entry is one CDR3 protein sequence, shown with its most common DNA and genes. A total of 400,000 to 550,000 distinct CDR3 sequences appear in this sample, 14% to 15% of them only once. Around 17% of the sample goes to the ten largest clones.

These data were also reused for a study on T cells in Graves' hyperthyroidism and ophthalmopathy.

Sequencing used peripheral blood mononuclear cells (PBMCs), obtained at new diagnosis, from a patient treated with antithyroid drugs. These receptors all come from a woman in her thirties with Graves disease. Donor details come from another sample of the same person, matched by shared clones.

The table lists this clonotype with many counts. The V call is TRBV12-3 or TRBV12-4, the J call TRBJ2-5; D possibly corresponds to TRBD2 (5 bases). Trimming took 6 bases from V and 4 from J, leaving 21 bases between them. The CDR3 has 16 amino acids. The CDR3 reads CASSRRLDLIVETQYF. The CDR3 bases are TGTGCCAGCAGCCGCCGACTGGACTTGATCGTAGAGACCCAGTACTTC.

V gene TRBV3-1 combines with J gene TRBJ2-1; 8 bases agree with TRBD2. The J call may be incorrect, as the DNA end agrees better with TRBJ2-7. The CDR3 loop spans 18 amino acids. CDR1 and CDR2 from the germline V gene are LGHDT and YNNKEL (reference sequence). CDR3 in DNA: TGTGCCAGCAGTCTCCTCAGGATAGCGGGAAGATCCTACAATGAGCAGTACTTC. Translating it yields CASSLLRIAGRSYNEQYF.

This clonotype turned up a few times. The CDR3 here is CASSQDDWRGSPLHF. The CDR3, as DNA: TGTGCCAGCAGCCAAGATGATTGGAGGGGTTCACCCCTCCACTTT. The chain recombines TRBV3-1 with TRBJ1-6; possibly TRBD1 for D (5 bases). V lost 0 bases and J lost 9, with 12 bases in between. The CDR3 has 15 residues. Germline V gene data show CDR1 as LGHDT and CDR2 as YNNKEL (reference sequence).

The table lists this clonotype with many counts. This chain links TRBV12-3 or TRBV12-4 with TRBJ2-1, with a tentative D call TRBD2 (5 bases). The V end lost 2 bases, the J end lost 9 bases, and 14 bases lay between the germline ends. The CDR3 has 14 residues. This CDR3 reads CASSLTAGVTEQFF. The CDR3 region has the DNA TGTGCCAGCAGTTTAACCGCGGGTGTTACTGAGCAGTTCTTC.

The sample holds a few counts of this clonotype. The chain employs TRBV3-1 and TRBJ2-1, with TRBD2 matching 8 bases. The V gene end was trimmed by 0 bases and the J gene end by 12 bases; junction bases not matched to a gene: 4. From germline, CDR1 is LGHDT and CDR2 YNNKEL (reference sequence). This CDR3 spans 13 amino acids. Here the CDR3 DNA reads TGTGCCAGCAGCCAAGAGACCGGGACTAGGCAGTTCTTC. This encodes CASSQETGTRQFF.

This clonotype was found a few times. The rearrangement uses TRBV24-1 and TRBJ2-7; the match to TRBD1 covers 9 bases. The V gene end was trimmed by 6 bases and the J gene end by 3 bases; junction bases not matched to a gene: 8. The germline gives CDR1 KGHDR, CDR2 SFDVKD. CDR3 length: 15 residues. Here the CDR3 reads CATSTLSTGGYEQYF. In DNA form, the CDR3 reads TGTGCCACCAGTACCCTCTCGACAGGGGGCTACGAGCAGTACTTC.

Many counts were recorded for this clonotype. The chain has TRBV20-1 and TRBJ2-7, with 9 positions matching TRBD2. CDR1 DFQATT and CDR2 SNEGSKA come from the germline V gene (reference sequence). V lost 1 base and J lost 3; bases outside the gene matches: 4. The CDR3 spans 14 residues. The CDR3 DNA reads as TGCAGTGCTAGAGGAGCGGGAGGACTCTACGAGCAGTACTTC. This gives the protein CSARGAGGLYEQYF.

The rearrangement joins TRBV20-1 to TRBJ2-7; tentative D call: TRBD1 (6 bases). Trimming took 5 bases from V and 3 from J, leaving 17 bases between them. The CDR3 has 14 amino acids. CDR1 is DFQATT and CDR2 is SNEGSKA in the germline V gene (reference sequence). The CDR3 DNA sequence: TGCAGTGCTTCGACAGGCTCCCGGGACTACGAGCAGTACTTC. This sequence encodes CSASTGSRDYEQYF.

In its sample, this clonotype was seen a few times. The chain uses TRBV4-2 and TRBJ1-1, with 7 bases identical to TRBD1. Trimming at V came to 2 bases and at J to 2 bases, leaving 5 bases not matched to a gene. The CDR3 loop spans 15 amino acids. Germline V gene sequence: CDR1 LGHNA, CDR2 YNFKEQ. Written as DNA, the CDR3 is TGTGCCAGCAGCCAAACAGGGGCCGTTAACACTGAAGCTTTCTTT. Translating it yields CASSQTGAVNTEAFF.

This clonotype was found a few times. This chain connects TRBV12-5 to TRBJ1-3; D may be TRBD1 (5 bases). V was pared by 2 bases and J by 8 bases, with 13 bases between. CDR1 LGHNT and CDR2 FRNRAP come from the germline V gene. This CDR3 has 14 amino acids. CDR3 DNA: TGTGCTAGTGGTTTGCGGCAGGGAGTCCACACCATATATTTT. It specifies CASGLRQGVHTIYF.

CDR3 in DNA: TGTGCCATCAGTGAGACCCAGGGGGCCGAAGCTTTCTTT. As protein: CAISETQGAEAFF. The rearrangement uses TRBV10-3 and TRBJ1-1; 8 positions match TRBD1. The CDR3 is made up of 13 amino acids. Unmatched junction bases numbered 4, after V lost 2 bases and J lost 8 bases. Per germline, CDR1 ENHRY and CDR2 SYGVKD.

About this clonotype: One base away lies a much larger clone, so this may be a sequencing read error. The chain has TRBV13 and TRBJ1-6; 10 bases match TRBD1. Germline CDR1 reads PRHDT; CDR2 reads FYEKMQ (reference sequence). The CDR3 is made up of 14 amino acids. The CDR3 protein is CACSSGQGISPLHF. As DNA, the CDR3 is TGTGCCTGCAGTTCGGGACAGGGGATTTCACCCCTCCACTTT.

The rearrangement links TRBV19 to TRBJ1-1, with no clear D. This CDR3 comprises 13 residues. Deletions cut 0 bases from V and 4 bases from J, with 6 bases between. The germline gives CDR1 LNHDA, CDR2 SQIVND (reference sequence). CDR3 sequence (DNA): TGTGCCAGTAGTATAGAGGGGAGCACTGAAGCTTTCTTT. Translating it yields CASSIEGSTEAFF.

This clonotype was observed at least ten times. This chain connects TRBV11-2 to TRBJ2-7; 7 bases are shared with TRBD1. CDR3 size: 16 residues. V was pared by 5 bases and J by 1 base, with 11 bases of the junction left unmatched. CDR1 is SGHAT, CDR2 FQNNGV, per germline. Here the CDR3 reads CASSPISRDRSYEQYF. CDR3 in DNA: TGTGCCAGCAGCCCCATTAGCCGGGACAGATCCTACGAGCAGTACTTC.

This clonotype showed up many times. J is TRBJ2-3 and V is TRBV2, with a possible D match to TRBD2 (5 bases). The CDR3 loop spans 11 amino acids. Germline assignment: CDR1 SNHLY and CDR2 FYNNEI. Trimming took off 6 bases at V and 8 bases at J, with 9 bases between the two ends. For the CDR3, the DNA is TGTGCCAGCAGGAGGGATGGTACGCAGTATTTT. Protein product: CASRRDGTQYF. The full variable domain, rest sourced from reference TRBV2 and TRBJ2-3, is EPEVTQTPSHQVTQMGQEVILRCVPISNHLYFYWYRQILGQKVEFLVSFYNNEISEKSEIFDDQFSVERPDGSNFTLKIRSTKLEDSAMYFCASRRDGTQYFGPGTRLTVL.

This clonotype showed up many times. The V gene is TRBV11-3, the J gene TRBJ1-2; D call uncertain. Deletions cut 4 bases from V and 7 bases from J, with 13 bases between. The CDR3 loop spans 13 amino acids. In germline, CDR1 is SGHNT, CDR2 YENEEA. In DNA, the CDR3 is TGTGCCAGCAGCTCCAACGAAGAAGCTGGCTACACCTTC. It yields the protein CASSSNEEAGYTF.

The V call is TRBV6-1, the J call TRBJ2-7; possibly TRBD1 or TRBD2 for D (5 bases each). The CDR3 loop spans 17 amino acids. In germline, CDR1 is MNHNS, CDR2 SASEGT. Trimming took 4 bases from V and 2 from J, leaving 21 bases between them. The CDR3 nucleotides are TGTGCCAGCAGTGGATTGCGGTACGGGACCCGAACCTACGAGCAGTACTTC. As protein: CASSGLRYGTRTYEQYF.

The table lists this clonotype with a few counts. The DNA of the CDR3 is TGCAGCGTTGGGGCAGGAGGGACAGGGGTTTTTATGAACTATGGCTACACCTTC. Its translation: CSVGAGGTGVFMNYGYTF. The gene calls are TRBV29-1 and TRBJ1-2; TRBD1 matches at 10 bases. There are 18 residues in the CDR3. The ends lost 4 bases at V and 2 bases at J; junction bases unmatched: 16. Germline V gene sequence: CDR1 SQVTM, CDR2 ANQGSEA.

The chain is built from TRBV5-1 and TRBJ2-7; D may be TRBD1 (5 bases). V was clipped by 0 bases and J by 0 bases, with 7 bases between them. The CDR3 extends over 14 amino acids. Germline values: CDR1 SGHRS, CDR2 YFSETQ. CDR3 region: CASSLVQASYEQYF. CDR3 in DNA: TGCGCCAGCAGCTTGGTACAGGCCTCCTACGAGCAGTACTTC. Variable domain in full (rest from reference TRBV5-1 and TRBJ2-7): KAGVTQTPRYLIKTRGQQVTLSCSPISGHRSVSWYQQTPGQGLQFLFEYFSETQRNKGNFPGRFSGRQFSNSRSEMNVSTLELGDSALYLCASSLVQASYEQYFGPGTRLTVT.

This clonotype was seen many times. The chain combines TRBV27 with TRBJ2-1; D is unresolved. From germline, CDR1 is MNHEY and CDR2 SMNVEV (reference sequence). Trimming stripped 5 bases from V and 5 bases from J, with 13 bases between. The CDR3 has 14 amino acids. The CDR3 reads CASSPSPPHNEQFF. For the CDR3, the DNA is TGTGCCAGCAGTCCTTCCCCCCCCCACAATGAGCAGTTCTTC.

The CDR3 is CASSDTNTDTQYF. As DNA, the CDR3 is TGCGCCAGCAGCGACACGAATACAGATACGCAGTATTTT. This rearrangement joins TRBV5-1 to TRBJ2-3; D remains unclear. CDR1 and CDR2 from the germline V gene are SGHRS and YFSETQ. The CDR3 is 13 amino acids. V lost 4 bases and J 3 bases, leaving 9 bases between the germline ends.